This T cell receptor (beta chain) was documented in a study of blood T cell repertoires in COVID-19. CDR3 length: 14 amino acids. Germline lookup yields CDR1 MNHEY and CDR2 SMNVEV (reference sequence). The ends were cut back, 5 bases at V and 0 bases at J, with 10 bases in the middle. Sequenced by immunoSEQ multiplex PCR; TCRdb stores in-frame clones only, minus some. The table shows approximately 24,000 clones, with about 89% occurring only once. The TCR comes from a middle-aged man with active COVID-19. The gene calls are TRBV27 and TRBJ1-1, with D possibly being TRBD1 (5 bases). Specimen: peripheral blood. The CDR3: CASSGTNLNTEAFF. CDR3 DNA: TGTGCCAGCAGTGGGACTAACCTGAACACTGAAGCTTTCTTT.